The 19 T cell receptor beta chains below come from one sample, sequenced in a study of T cell clonotyping in hematopoietic cell transplantation. Only in-frame clones appear in the TCRdb table, and some are missing; sequencing was by immunoSEQ multiplex PCR. The sample carries several thousand clones, about 87% recorded once. Material: PBMCs, obtained 100 days after allogeneic stem cell transplant. The receptors stem from a male patient in his fifties who had an allogeneic stem cell transplant from a related donor, so the T cells may come from the graft donor. Some clones in this sample may be carry-over from other donors' samples.

The CDR3 protein is CASRPTGEETQYF. Written as DNA, the CDR3 is TGTGCCAGCAGGCCGACAGGGGAAGAGACCCAGTACTTC. The chain couples TRBV6-5 to TRBJ2-5, with TRBD1 identical over 8 bases. Germline CDR1 MNHEY, CDR2 SVGAGI. CDR3 length equals 13 residues. V lost 6 bases to trimming and J lost 3 bases; unmatched junction nucleotides: 3.

The CDR3 nucleotides read TGTGCCAGCAGTCGGATGGGGAGGGTAGATGGCTACACCTTC. Translating gives CASSRMGRVDGYTF. The chain employs TRBV27 and TRBJ1-2; D is unclear. The CDR3 is 14 amino acids. V lost 5 bases and J lost 6, with 16 bases in between. The V gene's germline CDR1 is MNHEY and CDR2 SMNVEV (reference sequence).

In its sample, this clone was seen a few times. The rearrangement links TRBV14 to TRBJ2-1; TRBD2 might be the D (5 bases). This CDR3 is 12 amino acids long. Trimming took off 4 bases at V and 10 bases at J, with 11 bases between the two ends. CDR1 SGHDN and CDR2 FVKESK come from the germline V gene. The CDR3 loop reads CASSPFGVEQFF. The CDR3 region has the DNA TGTGCCAGCAGCCCTTTCGGGGTGGAGCAGTTCTTC.

This clone was seen a handful of times. The rearrangement uses TRBV6-1 and TRBJ1-5; D uncertain. This CDR3 is 14 amino acids long. V was pared by 6 bases and J by 1 base, with 10 bases between. From germline, CDR1 is MNHNS and CDR2 SASEGT. The CDR3 bases are TGTGCCAGCAGCTCCTCACGGAGCAATCAGCCCCAGCATTTT. This translates into CASSSSRSNQPQHF.

The rearrangement links TRBV14 to TRBJ2-1; 9 bases fit TRBD2. The V and J ends lost 5 bases and 8 bases, in that order; junction bases with no gene match: 13. CDR1 is SGHDN and CDR2 is FVKESK in the germline V gene. This CDR3 has 16 residues. CDR3: CASSGDKREAGYEQFF. CDR3 bases: TGTGCCAGCAGCGGGGATAAGCGGGAGGCGGGGTATGAGCAGTTCTTC.

The rearrangement joins TRBV29-1 to TRBJ2-7; 7 nucleotides match TRBD1. The CDR3 contains 13 residues. Germline lookup yields CDR1 SQVTM and CDR2 ANQGSEA. V was pared by 4 bases and J by 2 bases, with 5 bases of the junction left unmatched. The CDR3 sequence: CSVGARGTYEQYF. The DNA for the CDR3 is TGCAGCGTTGGGGCCAGGGGGACCTACGAGCAGTACTTC.

The chain is built from TRBV7-1 and TRBJ2-6, with 7 bases matching TRBD2. TRBV7-1 is flagged as an ORF with uncertain function. This CDR3 spans 16 amino acids. J gave up 2 bases and V 4 bases, and 5 bases lay outside the gene matches. The CDR3 spells CASSWEGSTGANVLTF. CDR3 bases: TGTGCCAGCAGCTGGGAGGGCTCTACTGGGGCCAACGTCCTGACTTTC.

A single count supports this clone. The chain uses TRBV4-3 and TRBJ1-2; D unresolved. Between the trimmed V and J ends, which lost 0 bases and 3 bases, there was a span of 14 bases. The CDR3 is 16 amino acids. Germline lookup yields CDR1 LGHNA and CDR2 YSLEER. In nucleotides, the CDR3 is TGCGCCAGCAGCCAAGAAGGCAAAGGGAGCTACTATGGCTACACCTTC. Translating it yields CASSQEGKGSYYGYTF.

The chain links TRBV29-1 to TRBJ1-1; a weak D match, TRBD1 (6 bases). The germline gives CDR1 SQVTM, CDR2 ANQGSEA. The CDR3 has 14 amino acids. The V gene lost 8 bases and the J gene lost 0 bases, with 16 bases spanning the gap. This CDR3 is CSLKEGDMNTEAFF. The CDR3 DNA reads as TGCAGCCTTAAAGAGGGGGATATGAACACTGAAGCTTTCTTT.

V gene TRBV6-6 combines with J gene TRBJ1-2; weak D call: TRBD1 (5 bases). The CDR3 is made up of 16 amino acids. V was clipped by 0 bases and J by 0 bases, with 11 bases between them. CDR1 is MNHNY, CDR2 SVGAGI, per germline (reference sequence). The CDR3 DNA sequence: TGTGCCAGCAGTTACTCGTTTCAGGGATCTAACTATGGCTACACCTTC. It codes for CASSYSFQGSNYGYTF.

The chain is built from TRBV30 and TRBJ1-1; 7 bases match TRBD1. V shed 4 bases and J 7 bases; nucleotides not matched to a gene: 6. The length of the CDR3 is 12 residues. Germline V gene data show CDR1 as GTSNPN and CDR2 as SVGIG (reference sequence). The DNA for the CDR3 is TGTGCCTGGATGTACCGGGACAGTGAAGCTTTCTTT. As protein: CAWMYRDSEAFF. Variable domain in full (rest from reference TRBV30 and TRBJ1-1): SQTIHQWPATLVQPVGSPLSLECTVEGTSNPNLYWYRQAAGRGLQLLFYSVGIGQISSEVPQNLSASRPQDRQFILSSKKLLLSDSGFYLCAWMYRDSEAFFGQGTRLTVV.

Concerning this clone itself: Germline and junction disagree at one end, which may indicate a read error. The chain is built from TRBV5-1 and TRBJ2-7; 16 bases agree with TRBD2. Germline V lookup: CDR1 SGHRS, CDR2 YFSETQ. CDR3 length: 18 residues. The CDR3 coding sequence is TGCGCCACCAGCCAAGGGACTAGCGGGAGGGGTCTCTCCTACGAGCAGTACTTC. It encodes CATSQGTSGRGLSYEQYF.

This chain joins TRBV30 and TRBJ2-3, with D perhaps matching TRBD2 (6 bases). CDR1 GTSNPN and CDR2 SVGIG come from the germline V gene (reference sequence). CDR3 length equals 17 residues. V lost 3 bases, J lost 3 bases, and 22 bases lay in between. For the CDR3, the DNA is TGTGCCTGGAGAAAATTCGGGGGAGGACGAAGAACAGATACGCAGTATTTT. Protein: CAWRKFGGGRRTDTQYF. The complete variable domain, with remaining parts taken from reference TRBV30 and TRBJ2-3, reads SQTIHQWPATLVQPVGSPLSLECTVEGTSNPNLYWYRQAAGRGLQLLFYSVGIGQISSEVPQNLSASRPQDRQFILSSKKLLLSDSGFYLCAWRKFGGGRRTDTQYFGPGTRLTVL.

V and J are TRBV30 and TRBJ1-1; D perhaps matches TRBD1 (5 bases). The CDR3 is 13 residues long. Trimming pared 0 bases from V and 4 bases from J, leaving 9 bases between. CDR1 GTSNPN and CDR2 SVGIG come from the germline V gene (reference sequence). DNA for the CDR3: TGTGCCTGGAGTGTTGGGGGTGGCACTGAAGCTTTCTTT. Amino acids: CAWSVGGGTEAFF.

The chain couples TRBV5-1 to TRBJ1-2; D gene uncertain. The CDR3 loop spans 15 amino acids. The germline CDR1 and CDR2 sequences are SGHRS and YFSETQ. V was cut by 2 bases and J by 1 base, with 12 bases left in between. This CDR3 reads CASSFGQSRNYGYTF. CDR3 DNA: TGCGCCAGCAGCTTCGGGCAGTCTCGTAACTATGGCTACACCTTC.

V and J are TRBV5-6 and TRBJ2-5, with D tentatively TRBD1 (5 bases). The DNA matches TRBJ2-7 better at its end, which makes the J call doubtful. CDR3 length equals 14 residues. The germline V gene encodes CDR1 SGHDT and CDR2 YYEEEE. The CDR3 loop is CASSSEFRAYEQYF. The CDR3 DNA is TGTGCCAGCAGCTCGGAATTCAGGGCTTACGAGCAGTACTTC.

The rearrangement links TRBV29-1 to TRBJ1-1; D is possibly TRBD1 (5 bases). This CDR3 comprises 13 residues. Trimming stripped 4 bases from V and 1 base from J, with 10 bases between. CDR1 is SQVTM, CDR2 ANQGSEA, per germline. The CDR3 sequence: CSVGRQTNTEAFF. The CDR3 coding sequence is TGCAGCGTTGGCCGACAGACGAACACTGAAGCTTTCTTT. Full variable domain (rest looked up from reference TRBV29-1 and TRBJ1-1): SAVISQKPSRDICQRGTSLTIQCQVDSQVTMMFWYRQQPGQSLTLIATANQGSEATYESGFVIDKFPISRPNLTFSTLTVSNMSPEDSSIYLCSVGRQTNTEAFFGQGTRLTVV.

The rearrangement joins TRBV7-2 to TRBJ2-5; the match to TRBD2 covers 8 bases. CDR3 length equals 13 residues. The V and J ends lost 7 bases and 4 bases, in that order; junction bases with no gene match: 5. Germline lookup yields CDR1 SGHTA and CDR2 FQGNSA. The CDR3 reads CASNPGGAETQYF. CDR3 DNA: TGTGCCAGCAACCCGGGGGGGGCAGAGACCCAGTACTTC.

The table lists this clone with a count of one. J is TRBJ1-4 and V is TRBV9; 7 bases map to TRBD1. The CDR3 covers 15 residues. With V trimmed by 3 bases and J by 8 bases, 10 bases remained unmatched. The V gene's germline CDR1 is SGDLS and CDR2 YYNGEE. The CDR3 region has the DNA TGTGCCAGCAGCGAGTCCCAGGGGGTGAAGGAAAAACTGTTTTTT. It specifies CASSESQGVKEKLFF. Using reference TRBV9 and TRBJ1-4 for the parts outside the CDR3, the full variable domain is DSGVTQTPKHLITATGQRVTLRCSPRSGDLSVYWYQQSLDQGLQFLIQYYNGEERAKGNILERFSAQQFPDLHSELNLSSLELGDSALYFCASSESQGVKEKLFFGSGTQLSVL.